This is a list of T cell receptor beta chains from one sample in a study of Ad26.COV2.S vaccination and SARS-CoV-2 variants. Clones were sequenced by immunoSEQ multiplex PCR, and TCRdb holds only the in-frame ones, with some missing. The data contain 400,000 to 500,000 clones, around nine tenths of them singletons. The sample here was peripheral blood, taken in a trial of Ad26.COV2.S vaccine versus placebo. Every receptor here comes from a person aged 18-60 years who received the Ad26.COV2.S COVID-19 vaccine or a placebo. CDR3s include the opening cysteine and the closing phenylalanine or tryptophan. The size of a clone is reported for some rows only, either as once, few or many, or as a class for expanded clones.

TRBV19,TRBJ1-1,15,.,CASSMVPPLNTEAFF
TRBV19,TRBJ2-5,13,once,CASSIGGDQTQYF
TRBV5-1,TRBJ2-7,14,.,CASSLAGRSYEQYF
TRBV7-3,TRBJ2-3,16,.,CASSLRVGQPTDTQYF
TRBV19,TRBJ2-1,13,.,CASSLGQLNEQFF
TRBV7-9,TRBJ1-1,18,.,CASSLVRADRKLNTEAFF
TRBV9,TRBJ2-5,14,.,CASSVASRQETQYF
TRBV4-3,TRBJ2-5,14,.,CASSQAYPQETQYF
TRBV5-1,TRBJ1-3,15,once,CASSVGAPSGNTIYF
TRBV2,TRBJ2-7,14,.,CASKGQGAVHEQYF
TRBV6-1,TRBJ2-6,18,.,CASSEISGRNSGANVLTF
TRBV7-9,TRBJ1-1,11,.,CASSLVGEAFF
TRBV6-2/TRBV6-3,TRBJ2-7,14,.,CASSRGGYSYEQYF
TRBV27,TRBJ2-7,13,.,CASSLRGTYEQYF
TRBV19,TRBJ2-6,17,.,CASSIGQGASGANVLTF
TRBV11-2,TRBJ2-5,13,.,CASSLWGLETQYF
TRBV11-3,TRBJ2-3,12,.,CASSRGGDTQYF
TRBV7-3,TRBJ2-7,14,once,CASSYRAGTDEQYF
TRBV27,TRBJ1-4,14,few,CASSLGQGFEKLFF
TRBV2,TRBJ1-5,16,.,CASRVGQIHSNQPQHF
TRBV4-1,TRBJ1-1,16,few,CASSRGTGGVNTEAFF
TRBV27,TRBJ2-7,14,.,CASSLTGWRYEQYF
TRBV9,TRBJ2-1,11,.,CASSNYNEQFF
TRBV2,TRBJ2-3,17,.,CASSDTSGDRVEDTQYF
TRBV19,TRBJ2-7,15,.,CASSIAAGESYEQYF
TRBV9,TRBJ2-7,15,.,CASSAVGQGSGEQYF
TRBV28,TRBJ1-6,15,.,CASSLGQGYRSPLHF
TRBV7-9,TRBJ1-1,16,.,CASSSIKGQGRTEAFF
TRBV7-9,TRBJ2-3,14,.,CASSLVGDRSTQYF
TRBV6-2/TRBV6-3,TRBJ2-7,14,.,CASSYGRGWGEQYF
TRBV27,TRBJ2-3,14,.,CATDRDRTTDTQYF
TRBV2,TRBJ1-6,15,.,CASKATAPNNSPLHF
TRBV28,TRBJ1-2,14,.,CASSRRQGFYGYTF
TRBV6-5,TRBJ1-1,13,.,CASSLPGRTEAFF
TRBV7-8,TRBJ1-5,16,.,CASSLARFYSNQPQHF
TRBV27,TRBJ2-2,13,.,CASSLAPNRELFF
TRBV19,TRBJ2-7,16,.,CASRRTSGGASYEQYF
TRBV18,TRBJ1-1,14,.,CASSEWTANTEAFF
TRBV6-2/TRBV6-3,TRBJ2-2,16,.,CASSYAGPRGAGELFF
TRBV27,TRBJ2-5,16,.,CASSTPGDYNQETQYF
TRBV28,TRBJ1-6,16,.,CASSLLPGTDNSPLHF